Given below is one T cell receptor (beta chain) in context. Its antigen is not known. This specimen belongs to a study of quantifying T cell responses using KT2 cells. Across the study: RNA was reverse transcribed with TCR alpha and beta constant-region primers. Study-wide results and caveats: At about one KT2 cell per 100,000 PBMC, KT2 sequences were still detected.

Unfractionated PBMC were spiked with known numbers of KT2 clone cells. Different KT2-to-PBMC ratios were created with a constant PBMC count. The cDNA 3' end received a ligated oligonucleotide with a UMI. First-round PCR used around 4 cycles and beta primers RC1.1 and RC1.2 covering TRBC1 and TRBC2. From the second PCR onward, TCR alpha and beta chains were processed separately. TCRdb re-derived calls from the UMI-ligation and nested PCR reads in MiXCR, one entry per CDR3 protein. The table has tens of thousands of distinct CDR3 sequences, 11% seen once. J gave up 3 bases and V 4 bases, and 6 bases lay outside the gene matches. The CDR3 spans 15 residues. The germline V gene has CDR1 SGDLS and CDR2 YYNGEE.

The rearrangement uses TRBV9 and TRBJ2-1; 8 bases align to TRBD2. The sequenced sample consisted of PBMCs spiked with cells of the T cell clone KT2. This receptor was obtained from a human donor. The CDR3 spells CASSPSGSIYNEQFF. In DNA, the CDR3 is TGTGCCAGCAGCCCGAGCGGGAGCATCTACAATGAGCAGTTCTTC.